The clone carrying this T cell receptor beta chain was seen once. Its cognate antigen is unknown. This record comes from a study of T cells in Graves' hyperthyroidism and ophthalmopathy. From RNA transcripts, TCR beta CDR3 regions were amplified. A set of HTBI primers served as the primers for a first-round RT-PCR of the TCR CDR3. One entry per CDR3 protein, called by TCRdb with MiXCR from the multiplex PCR reads. The data show 530,000 or so distinct CDR3 sequences, with more than 45% seen just once and roughly 8.2% held by the top ten. Patients between 18 and 65 years old had hyperthyroidism, newly diagnosed and lasting under 2 months. Investigators excluded patients with uncontrolled infection, other autoimmune disease, pregnancy or lactation. Study conclusions and caveats: The model's output predicted ophthalmopathy at a median of about 6.5 months prior to onset.

Per germline, CDR1 SEHNR and CDR2 FQNEAQ (reference sequence). Losses at the gene ends were 5 bases for V and 10 bases for J; bases not matched to a gene: 8. The CDR3 has 13 residues. V gene TRBV7-9 combines with J gene TRBJ1-1; TRBD1 matches 9 bases. The source of this sequence is a woman aged 18-29 years with Graves' hyperthyroidism. What was sequenced was peripheral blood or thyroid tissue (not recorded which). CDR3 DNA sequence: TGTGCCAGCAGCCGGACAGGGGAGAGAGGAGCTTTCTTT. It is translated as CASSRTGERGAFF.